Below are 26 T cell receptor beta chains sequenced from a single sample in a study of T-cell memory formation after mild COVID-19. TCRdb itself ran the 5' RACE reads through MiXCR, one entry per CDR3 protein. Found here are 540,000 or so distinct CDR3 sequences, about a fifth of them singletons; the top ten hold about 12%. Material for sequencing was PBMCs or a T cell subset sorted from them (not recorded which). All receptors come from an adult woman who had mild COVID-19 (a few samples of this study predate the infection). Cell type and time point are not known.

This clonotype was recorded at least ten times. The J gene is TRBJ2-7, the V gene TRBV5-1; D gene uncertain. This CDR3 contains 13 residues. Trimming removed 0 bases at V and 3 bases at J, with 7 bases between. CDR1 and CDR2 (germline): SGHRS, YFSETQ. For the CDR3, the DNA is TGCGCCAGCAGCTTGGGTGGCCTCTACGAGCAGTACTTC. Protein: CASSLGGLYEQYF.

This clonotype was observed a few times. V and J are TRBV27 and TRBJ2-1; D possibly uses TRBD1 or TRBD2 (5 bases each). Germline CDR1 and CDR2: MNHEY and SMNVEV (reference sequence). This CDR3 comprises 14 residues. V was clipped by 8 bases and J by 9 bases, with 20 bases between them. CDR3 sequence: CASRDLVFLTEQFF. As DNA, the CDR3 is TGTGCCAGCCGGGACCTGGTTTTCTTAACTGAGCAGTTCTTC.

In its sample, this clonotype was seen a few times. This chain connects TRBV12-3 or TRBV12-4 to TRBJ2-7; tentative D call: TRBD2 (6 bases). V lost 3 bases and J 2 bases, leaving 11 bases between the germline ends. The CDR3 runs 14 residues. The CDR3 here is CASSFRGEAYEQYF. The DNA for the CDR3 is TGTGCCAGCAGTTTTAGAGGGGAGGCCTACGAGCAGTACTTC.

This clonotype has just a few counts. The V gene is TRBV9, the J gene TRBJ2-7, with 10 bases fitting TRBD1. From germline, CDR1 is SGDLS and CDR2 YYNGEE. J lost 3 bases, V lost 0 bases, and 0 bases had no gene match. The CDR3 extends over 14 amino acids. The CDR3 protein is CASSVGDRGYEQYF. The CDR3 DNA reads TGTGCCAGCAGCGTAGGGGACAGGGGCTACGAGCAGTACTTC. The full variable domain, in which reference TRBV9 and TRBJ2-7 provide the parts outside the CDR3, is DSGVTQTPKHLITATGQRVTLRCSPRSGDLSVYWYQQSLDQGLQFLIQYYNGEERAKGNILERFSAQQFPDLHSELNLSSLELGDSALYFCASSVGDRGYEQYFGPGTRLTVT.

This clonotype was observed many times. The genes are TRBV7-9 and TRBJ2-5, with a possible D match to TRBD2 (6 bases). CDR1 is SEHNR and CDR2 is FQNEAQ in the germline V gene (reference sequence). This CDR3 contains 14 residues. The V end was cut by 5 bases, the J end by 5 bases, with 15 bases between. CDR3 amino acids: CASSPSGGGETQYF. The CDR3 DNA follows: TGTGCCAGCAGCCCATCGGGTGGAGGGGAGACCCAGTACTTC.

The rearrangement uses TRBV24-1 and TRBJ2-2, with TRBD2 as a possible D gene (8 bases). V lost 5 bases and J 3 bases, leaving 15 bases between the germline ends. The CDR3 sequence is 16 residues long. Germline V gene sequence: CDR1 KGHDR, CDR2 SFDVKD. The CDR3 DNA reads as TGTGCCACCAGTGCCCCGGGAGGGGGCCACACCGGGGAGCTGTTTTTT. It translates to CATSAPGGGHTGELFF.

The chain's CDR3 is CASSLRSLAFF. The CDR3 bases are TGTGCCAGCAGCTTAAGAAGTCTTGCTTTCTTT. This chain links TRBV7-2 with TRBJ1-1; no reliable D call. V shed 2 bases and J shed 11 bases, with 9 bases lying between them. Looked up from germline, CDR1 is SGHTA and CDR2 is FQGNSA. The CDR3 loop spans 11 amino acids.

There are a few counts of this clonotype. The chain has TRBV2 and TRBJ2-2; 9 nucleotides align to TRBD2. Per the germline V gene, CDR1 is SNHLY and CDR2 is FYNNEI. V shed 5 bases, J shed 0 bases, and the junction held 4 bases outside the gene matches. This CDR3 is built from 16 residues. CDR3 region: CASSRPSGTNTGELFF. CDR3 nucleotides: TGTGCCAGCAGTAGACCTAGCGGGACGAACACCGGGGAGCTGTTTTTT.

In this sample, this clonotype turned up a few times. The J gene is TRBJ1-2, the V gene TRBV6-5, with D possibly being TRBD1 (5 bases). The V gene's germline CDR1 is MNHEY and CDR2 SVGAGI. The V end lost 6 bases, the J end lost 6 bases, and 14 bases lay between the germline ends. The CDR3 runs 13 residues. CDR3 nucleotide sequence: TGTGCCAGCAGCGTACCGGGACGGAATGGCTACACCTTC. It translates to CASSVPGRNGYTF.

The chain uses TRBV6-2 or TRBV6-3 and TRBJ2-1; D possibly corresponds to TRBD2 (7 bases). The CDR3 spans 13 residues. Germline-derived CDR1 and CDR2 are MNHEY and SVGEGT. Between the trimmed V and J ends, which lost 6 bases and 3 bases, there was a span of 9 bases. The CDR3 here is CASRGGVYNEQFF. The CDR3 DNA follows: TGTGCCAGCAGAGGGGGGGTCTACAATGAGCAGTTCTTC.

The chain combines TRBV3-1 with TRBJ2-7; 10 nucleotides line up with TRBD2. This CDR3 has 18 amino acids. The V gene's germline CDR1 is LGHDT and CDR2 YNNKEL (reference sequence). V dropped 6 bases and J dropped 2; count of bases not matched to a gene: 16. This CDR3 reads CASSPIGGLADNPYEQYF. CDR3 nucleotide sequence: TGTGCCAGCAGTCCTATCGGCGGACTAGCGGACAACCCCTACGAGCAGTACTTC.

The chain uses TRBV4-1 and TRBJ2-1; possibly TRBD2 for D (7 bases). The germline V and J ends were trimmed by 2 bases and 7 bases, with 27 bases remaining between them. Germline V CDR1 and CDR2: MGHRA, YSYEKL. CDR3 length equals 19 residues. The chain's CDR3 is CASSQPPIRVRGGGNEQFF. Written as DNA, the CDR3 is TGCGCCAGCAGCCAACCCCCAATTCGGGTGAGGGGGGGCGGAAATGAGCAGTTCTTC.

The chain links TRBV6-6 to TRBJ1-5; a weak D match, TRBD1 (5 bases). The germline V and J ends were trimmed by 6 bases and 4 bases, with 7 bases remaining between them. Germline V gene sequence: CDR1 MNHNY, CDR2 SVGAGI (reference sequence). The CDR3 extends over 12 amino acids. The CDR3 here is CASRGRNQPQHF. The CDR3 coding sequence is TGTGCCAGCAGGGGACGGAATCAGCCCCAGCATTTT.

There are a few counts of this clonotype. The gene calls are TRBV27 and TRBJ1-3; D is unclear. V dropped 6 bases and J dropped 2 bases, with 11 bases sitting between them. The CDR3 runs 14 residues. Germline CDR1 and CDR2: MNHEY and SMNVEV (reference sequence). The CDR3 reads CASRSVGPGNTIYF. DNA for the CDR3: TGTGCCAGCAGATCGGTAGGACCTGGAAACACCATATATTTT.

The V gene is TRBV7-6, the J gene TRBJ2-2, with 11 nucleotides matching TRBD2. The germline gives CDR1 SGHVS, CDR2 FNYEAQ. This CDR3 is 18 amino acids long. J was trimmed by 4 bases and V by 1 base; bases with no gene match: 8. The CDR3 nucleotides read TGTGCCAGCAGCTTAGGCCCAACTAGCGGGAGACGCACCGGGGAGCTGTTTTTT. It specifies CASSLGPTSGRRTGELFF.

V gene TRBV7-3 combines with J gene TRBJ2-7; D ambiguous. Germline V gives CDR1 SGHTA, CDR2 FQGTGA. The CDR3 extends over 15 amino acids. The V end lost 5 bases, the J end lost 3 bases, and 17 bases lay between the germline ends. The DNA for the CDR3 is TGTGCCAGCAGCCCTAACCGCGGATACTACTACGAGCAGTACTTC. This sequence encodes CASSPNRGYYYEQYF.

This clonotype was counted at least ten times. This sequence joins TRBV7-9 and TRBJ1-6; 7 bases match TRBD1. The V gene end was trimmed by 3 bases and the J gene end by 9 bases; junction bases not matched to a gene: 5. This CDR3 contains 14 residues. CDR1 and CDR2 (germline): SEHNR, FQNEAQ (reference sequence). The chain's CDR3 is CASSLGQSGSPLHF. The DNA for the CDR3 is TGTGCCAGCAGCTTGGGACAGTCAGGTTCACCCCTCCACTTT. Supplemented by reference TRBV7-9 and TRBJ1-6, the full variable domain reads DTGVSQNPRHKITKRGQNVTFRCDPISEHNRLYWYRQTLGQGPEFLTYFQNEAQLEKSRLLSDRFSAERPKGSFSTLEIQRTEQGDSAMYLCASSLGQSGSPLHFGNGTRLTVT.

The chain has TRBV7-2 and TRBJ2-5; TRBD2 agrees at 9 bases. The V gene's germline CDR1 is SGHTA and CDR2 FQGNSA. This CDR3 region has 17 residues. V was clipped by 1 base and J by 4 bases; unmatched bases: 10. CDR3 coding DNA: TGTGCCAGCAGCTTAGAAGGTAGACTAGCGGTGAGAGAGACCCAGTACTTC. Its protein product is CASSLEGRLAVRETQYF.

The chain uses TRBV30 and TRBJ2-2; 11 bases line up with TRBD2. Trimming took 7 bases from V and 2 from J; bases not matched to a gene: 9. CDR1 is GTSNPN and CDR2 is SVGIG in the germline V gene (reference sequence). The CDR3 totals 16 residues. The CDR3 bases are TGTGCCTCGAAGTTAGCGGGAGGGCCCAACACCGGGGAGCTGTTTTTT. This translates into CASKLAGGPNTGELFF.

V gene TRBV7-3 combines with J gene TRBJ2-2; D gene uncertain. The CDR3 has 12 amino acids. V was shortened by 4 bases and J by 8 bases, with 8 bases between the two germline ends. CDR1 SGHTA and CDR2 FQGTGA come from the germline V gene. The chain's CDR3 is CASSSYRGELFF. In DNA, the CDR3 is TGTGCCAGCAGCTCTTACCGAGGGGAGCTGTTTTTT.

In its sample, this clonotype was seen a few times. The rearrangement links TRBV9 to TRBJ2-1, with 12 bases fitting TRBD2. The CDR3 is made up of 19 amino acids. Per germline, CDR1 SGDLS and CDR2 YYNGEE. With V trimmed by 2 bases and J by 0 bases, 9 bases remained unmatched. The CDR3 is CASSVGLAGAGLSYNEQFF. CDR3 sequence (DNA): TGTGCCAGCAGCGTGGGACTAGCGGGCGCTGGCCTCTCCTACAATGAGCAGTTCTTC.

This chain uses TRBV4-2 with TRBJ2-1; 8 bases line up with TRBD2. This CDR3 has 17 residues. V dropped 4 bases and J dropped 0; count of bases not matched to a gene: 8. The germline V gene encodes CDR1 LGHNA and CDR2 YNFKEQ. CDR3 protein: CASSRVAGLGSYNEQFF. As DNA, the CDR3 is TGTGCCAGCAGCCGAGTAGCGGGACTCGGCTCCTACAATGAGCAGTTCTTC.

The chain has TRBV27 and TRBJ2-7; tentatively, D is TRBD2 (6 bases). CDR3 size: 15 residues. Germline assignment: CDR1 MNHEY and CDR2 SMNVEV (reference sequence). Trimming shortened V by 7 bases and J by 1 base, and 17 bases separated the two germline ends. CDR3 protein: CASTLSGTSSYEQYF. DNA for the CDR3: TGTGCCAGCACACTATCCGGGACTTCTTCCTACGAGCAGTACTTC.

This clonotype was detected a few times. V is TRBV5-1 and J is TRBJ2-5, with 8 bases aligning to TRBD2. V lost 4 bases, J lost 3 bases, and 8 bases stayed unmatched. Germline V gene data show CDR1 as SGHRS and CDR2 as YFSETQ. The CDR3 spans 15 residues. CDR3 protein: CASSPGTSREETQYF. In nucleotides, the CDR3 is TGCGCCAGCAGCCCGGGGACTAGTCGGGAAGAGACCCAGTACTTC.

J is TRBJ2-1 and V is TRBV7-3, with 11 nucleotides matching TRBD2. Trimming removed 5 bases from V and 3 bases from J; junction bases left unmatched: 3. Germline CDR1 is SGHTA and CDR2 is FQGTGA. This CDR3 contains 15 residues. The CDR3 spells CASSALAGDYNEQFF. The CDR3 DNA sequence: TGTGCCAGCAGCGCACTAGCGGGGGACTACAATGAGCAGTTCTTC.

This rearrangement joins TRBV11-2 to TRBJ1-1; maybe TRBD1 (6 bases). Looked up from germline, CDR1 is SGHAT and CDR2 is FQNNGV. Trimming removed 1 base at V and 5 bases at J, with 14 bases between. The CDR3 length is 15 residues. The CDR3 is CASSLGGGRGTEAFF. The CDR3 coding sequence is TGTGCCAGCAGCTTAGGCGGGGGGCGCGGAACTGAAGCTTTCTTT.